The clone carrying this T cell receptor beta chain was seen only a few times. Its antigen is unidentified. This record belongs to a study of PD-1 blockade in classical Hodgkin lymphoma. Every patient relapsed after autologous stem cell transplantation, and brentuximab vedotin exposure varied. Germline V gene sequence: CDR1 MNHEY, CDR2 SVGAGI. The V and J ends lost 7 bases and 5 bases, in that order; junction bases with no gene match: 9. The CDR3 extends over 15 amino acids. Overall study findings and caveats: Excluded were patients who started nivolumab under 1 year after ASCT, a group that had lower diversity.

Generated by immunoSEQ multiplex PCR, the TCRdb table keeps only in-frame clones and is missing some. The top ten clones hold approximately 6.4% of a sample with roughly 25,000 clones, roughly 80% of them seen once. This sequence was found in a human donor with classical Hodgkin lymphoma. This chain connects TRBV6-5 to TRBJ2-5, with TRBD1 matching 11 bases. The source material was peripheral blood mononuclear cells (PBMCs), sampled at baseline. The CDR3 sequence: CASTGTGGSQETQYF. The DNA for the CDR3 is TGTGCCAGCACCGGGACAGGGGGTTCACAGGAGACCCAGTACTTC.